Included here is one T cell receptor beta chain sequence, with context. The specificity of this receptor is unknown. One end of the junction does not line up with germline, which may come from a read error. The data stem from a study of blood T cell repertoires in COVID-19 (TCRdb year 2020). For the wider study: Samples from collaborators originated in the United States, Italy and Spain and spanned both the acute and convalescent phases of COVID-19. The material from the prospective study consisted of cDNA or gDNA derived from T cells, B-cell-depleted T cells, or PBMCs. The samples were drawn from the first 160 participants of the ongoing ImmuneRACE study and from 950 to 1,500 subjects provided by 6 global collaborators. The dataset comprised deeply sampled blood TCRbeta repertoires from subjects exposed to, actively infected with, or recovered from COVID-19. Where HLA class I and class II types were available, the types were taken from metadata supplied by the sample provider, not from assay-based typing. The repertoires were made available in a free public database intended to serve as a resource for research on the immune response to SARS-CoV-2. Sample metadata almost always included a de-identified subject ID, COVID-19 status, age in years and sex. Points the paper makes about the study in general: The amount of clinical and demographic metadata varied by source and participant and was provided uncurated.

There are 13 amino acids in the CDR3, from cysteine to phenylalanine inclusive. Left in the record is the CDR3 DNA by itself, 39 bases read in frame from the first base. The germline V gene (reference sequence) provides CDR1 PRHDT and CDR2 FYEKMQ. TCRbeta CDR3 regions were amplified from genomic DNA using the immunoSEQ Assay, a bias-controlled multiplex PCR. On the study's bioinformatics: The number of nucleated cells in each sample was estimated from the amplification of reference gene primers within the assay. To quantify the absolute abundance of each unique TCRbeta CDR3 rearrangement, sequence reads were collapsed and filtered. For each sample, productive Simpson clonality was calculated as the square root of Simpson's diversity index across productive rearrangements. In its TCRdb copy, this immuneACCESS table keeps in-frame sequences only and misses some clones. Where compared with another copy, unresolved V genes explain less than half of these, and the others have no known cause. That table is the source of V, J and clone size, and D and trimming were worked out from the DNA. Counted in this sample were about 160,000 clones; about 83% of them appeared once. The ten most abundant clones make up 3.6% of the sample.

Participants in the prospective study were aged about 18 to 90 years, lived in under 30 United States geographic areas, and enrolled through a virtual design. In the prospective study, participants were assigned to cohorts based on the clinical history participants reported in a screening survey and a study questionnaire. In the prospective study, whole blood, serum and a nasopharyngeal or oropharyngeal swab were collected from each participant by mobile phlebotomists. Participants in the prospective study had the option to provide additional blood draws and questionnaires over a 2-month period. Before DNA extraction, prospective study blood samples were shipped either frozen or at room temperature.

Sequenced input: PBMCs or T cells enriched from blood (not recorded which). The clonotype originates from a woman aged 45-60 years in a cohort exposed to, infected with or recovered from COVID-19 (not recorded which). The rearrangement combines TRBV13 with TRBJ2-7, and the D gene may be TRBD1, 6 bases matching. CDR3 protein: CASSLGRQDPSDF. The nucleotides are TGTGCCAGCAGCTTAGGCCGACAGGACCCGTCGGACTTC.